This TCR beta chain was captured in a study of OX40 agonist ivuxolimab in advanced cancers. Study in general: Antecedent anti-PD-1, anti-PD-L1 or anti-CTLA-4 therapy was permissible, with approximately 44% having received some.

This CDR3 spans 12 amino acids. CDR1 SGHTA and CDR2 FQGNSA come from the germline V gene. V lost 4 bases to trimming and J lost 9 bases, with 10 bases between them. Only in-frame clones appear in the TCRdb table, and some are missing; sequencing was by immunoSEQ multiplex PCR. The sample shows 63,000 or so clones, about 91% of them seen only once. The rearrangement joins TRBV7-2 to TRBJ2-1; D is undetermined. This clonotype originated in an adult with an advanced solid tumor such as melanoma, head and neck, liver or kidney cancer. The sequenced sample was CD4+ or CD8+ T cells sorted from blood, obtained in a trial of the OX40 agonist ivuxolimab. The CDR3 here is CASSSHYPEQFF. The DNA for the CDR3 is TGTGCCAGCAGCTCCCACTATCCTGAGCAGTTCTTC.